This TCR beta chain stems from a study of blood T cell repertoires in COVID-19. Sequenced by immunoSEQ multiplex PCR; TCRdb stores in-frame clones only, minus some. The data contain about 360,000 clones, approximately 86% of them seen just once; the ten biggest clones take up 3%. This CDR3 spans 16 amino acids. Germline V gives CDR1 SGHTS, CDR2 YDEGEE. V dropped 2 bases and J dropped 7 bases, with 22 bases sitting between them. The chain links TRBV5-8 to TRBJ2-7; unclear D gene. This TCR derives from a human donor in a cohort sampled during active COVID-19. Sequences were obtained from peripheral blood. The CDR3: CASSFLLSSRQGEQYF. Written as DNA, the CDR3 is TGTGCCAGCAGCTTCCTCTTAAGCTCGAGGCAAGGTGAGCAGTACTTC.